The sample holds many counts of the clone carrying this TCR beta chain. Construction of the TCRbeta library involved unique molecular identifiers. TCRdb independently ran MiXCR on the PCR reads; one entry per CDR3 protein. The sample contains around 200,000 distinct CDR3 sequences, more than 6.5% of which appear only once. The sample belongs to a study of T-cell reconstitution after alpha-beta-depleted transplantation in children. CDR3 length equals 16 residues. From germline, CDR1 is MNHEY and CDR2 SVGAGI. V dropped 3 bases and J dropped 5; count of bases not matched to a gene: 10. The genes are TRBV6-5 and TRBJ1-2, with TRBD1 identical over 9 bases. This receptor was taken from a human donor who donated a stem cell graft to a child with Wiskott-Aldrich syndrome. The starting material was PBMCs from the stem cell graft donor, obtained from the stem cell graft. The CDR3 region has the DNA TGTGCCAGCAGTTATCCCCGACAGGGGGGATTTTATGGCTACACCTTC. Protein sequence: CASSYPRQGGFYGYTF.